One and the same sample provided the 18 T cell receptor beta chains below, sequenced in a study of T cells in Graves' hyperthyroidism and ophthalmopathy. The TCR beta CDR3 regions underwent amplification using RNA transcripts as the source. First-round RT-PCR of the TCR CDR3 relied on the HTBI primer set. TCRdb reprocessed the multiplex PCR reads via MiXCR and lists one record per CDR3 protein. The data hold 450,000 to 650,000 distinct CDR3 sequences, with 12% to 15% observed a single time. The sequencing sample was made of blood. These receptors were taken from a woman between 18 and 29 years old with Graves' ophthalmopathy.

In this sample, this clonotype turned up many times. V gene TRBV18 combines with J gene TRBJ2-1, with D perhaps matching TRBD2 (5 bases). CDR1 is KGHSH, CDR2 LQKENI, per germline. The V gene lost 3 bases and the J gene lost 1 base, with 7 bases spanning the gap. The CDR3 is made up of 14 amino acids. The DNA for the CDR3 is TGTGCCAGCTCACCGCCGGGGTCCTACAATGAGCAGTTCTTC. This codes for CASSPPGSYNEQFF.

This clonotype was observed at least ten times. V and J are TRBV7-2 and TRBJ1-3; D unresolved. Germline-derived CDR1 and CDR2 are SGHTA and FQGNSA. The V and J ends lost 5 bases and 4 bases respectively, with 9 bases between them. The CDR3 length is 13 residues. CDR3 DNA: TGTGCCAGCAGCCCATCCCACGGAAACACCATATATTTT. This gives the protein CASSPSHGNTIYF.

In its sample, this clonotype was seen many times. The J gene is TRBJ2-7, the V gene TRBV6-2 or TRBV6-3; 8 bases line up with TRBD1. After removal of 8 bases from V and 5 bases from J, the junction contained 11 bases not matched to a gene. This CDR3 comprises 14 residues. Germline CDR1 MNHEY, CDR2 SVGEGT. The CDR3 here is CASLDVQGDNEQYF. DNA of the CDR3: TGTGCCAGCCTGGACGTACAGGGGGACAACGAGCAGTACTTC.

About this clonotype: At one of its ends the junction is not consistent with the germline gene, which may arise from a read error. Written as DNA, the CDR3 is TGCAGTGCTGGAGACTGGGACAGAGCAGATACGCAGTATTTT. This codes for CSAGDWDRADTQYF. The J gene is TRBJ2-3, the V gene TRBV20-1; 7 bases map to TRBD1. This CDR3 comprises 14 residues. Germline lookup yields CDR1 DFQATT and CDR2 SNEGSKA (reference sequence).

Ten or more counts support this clonotype. The CDR3 sequence: CASSPGGGGDEQFF. CDR3 coding DNA: TGTGCCAGCAGTCCCGGGGGGGGGGGCGATGAGCAGTTCTTC. This rearrangement joins TRBV12-3 or TRBV12-4 to TRBJ2-1; 8 nucleotides match TRBD2. Unmatched junction bases numbered 8, after V lost 5 bases and J lost 8 bases. This CDR3 comprises 14 residues.

This clonotype was picked up many times. The chain uses TRBV28 and TRBJ2-6, with D tentatively TRBD1 (6 bases). Germline loops: CDR1 MDHEN, CDR2 SYDVKM. The CDR3 has 18 residues. V lost 2 bases and J lost 0, with 14 bases in between. The CDR3 DNA is TGTGCCAGCAGTTTAGATTTCAGGGGATACTCTGGGGCCAACGTCCTGACTTTC. Translating gives CASSLDFRGYSGANVLTF.

The chain couples TRBV27 to TRBJ2-1, with a weak D call TRBD2 (6 bases). The CDR3 runs 14 residues. CDR1 and CDR2 (germline): MNHEY, SMNVEV (reference sequence). V shed 3 bases and J shed 8 bases, with 14 bases lying between them. The CDR3 is CASSFSGLGDEQFF. In DNA, the CDR3 is TGTGCCAGCAGTTTTAGCGGTCTGGGCGATGAGCAGTTCTTC.

This clonotype occurred many times. This sequence joins TRBV6-2 or TRBV6-3 and TRBJ1-5, with D possibly matching TRBD1 (5 bases). V was cut by 6 bases and J by 6 bases, with 18 bases left in between. The CDR3 has 15 amino acids. The V gene's germline CDR1 is MNHEY and CDR2 SVGEGT. The CDR3 protein is CASRYNHQGTQPQHF. The CDR3, as DNA: TGTGCCAGCAGATACAACCACCAGGGAACTCAGCCCCAGCATTTT.

This clonotype showed up just a few times. The chain links TRBV7-6 to TRBJ2-7, with a possible D match to TRBD2 (6 bases). This CDR3 contains 16 residues. In germline, CDR1 is SGHVS, CDR2 FNYEAQ. Trimming stripped 5 bases from V and 6 bases from J, with 23 bases between. This chain's CDR3 is CASSPTGTPSLGEQYF. The CDR3 DNA sequence: TGTGCCAGCAGCCCGACGGGGACTCCGTCTTTAGGCGAGCAGTACTTC. Based on the CDR3 plus reference TRBV7-6 and TRBJ2-7, the full variable domain is GAGVSQSPRYKVTKRGQDVALRCDPISGHVSLYWYRQALGQGPEFLTYFNYEAQQDKSGLPNDRFSAERPEGSISTLTIQRTEQRDSAMYRCASSPTGTPSLGEQYFGPGTRLTVT.

In this sample, this clonotype turned up many times. The V gene is TRBV10-3, the J gene TRBJ1-2; unclear D gene. Trimming stripped 8 bases from V and 3 bases from J, with 19 bases between. The CDR3 consists of 15 residues. Germline values: CDR1 ENHRY, CDR2 SYGVKD. The CDR3 bases are TGTGCCATCTGCCCAGAACGTCGGTTTGACTATGGCTACACCTTC. Amino acids: CAICPERRFDYGYTF.

This clonotype was detected ten times or more. The chain has TRBV12-3 or TRBV12-4 and TRBJ2-3; D is undetermined. The CDR3 runs 13 residues. V dropped 7 bases and J dropped 2 bases, with 10 bases sitting between them. The CDR3 DNA follows: TGTGCCAGCACAATTCTTTCCACAGATACGCAGTATTTT. It encodes CASTILSTDTQYF.

This clonotype has ten or more counts. The chain has TRBV6-1 and TRBJ1-3, with 7 bases identical to TRBD1. Germline CDR1 MNHNS, CDR2 SASEGT. V trimming: 6 bases; J trimming: 10 bases; junction bases outside the gene matches: 3. This CDR3 has 11 amino acids. This CDR3 reads CASRTGITIYF. The DNA of the CDR3 is TGTGCCAGCAGGACAGGGATAACCATATATTTT.

In this sample, this clonotype turned up many times. The chain recombines TRBV6-5 with TRBJ2-7, with D unresolved. V lost 2 bases to trimming and J lost 3 bases, with 8 bases between them. Germline values: CDR1 MNHEY, CDR2 SVGAGI. There are 13 residues in the CDR3. This CDR3 is CASSYGWGYEQYF. CDR3 bases: TGTGCCAGCAGTTACGGATGGGGCTACGAGCAGTACTTC.

A remark on this clonotype: One end of the junction does not line up with germline, which may come from a read error. J is TRBJ1-2 and V is TRBV7-9; no firm D call. The CDR3 length is 14 residues. CDR1 and CDR2 from the germline V gene are SEHNR and FQNEAQ (reference sequence). The CDR3 bases are TGTGCCGGCAGCTTTGGACTCCGAAACTATGGCTACACCTTC. Translating gives CAGSFGLRNYGYTF.

At least ten counts were recorded for this clonotype. The chain couples TRBV27 to TRBJ2-7, with 9 nucleotides matching TRBD1. Looked up from germline, CDR1 is MNHEY and CDR2 is SMNVEV (reference sequence). The CDR3 is made up of 16 amino acids. V was clipped by 6 bases and J by 0 bases; unmatched bases: 9. CDR3 coding DNA: TGTGCCAGCAGAGACAGGGGGACGGGGCCCTCCTACGAGCAGTACTTC. Protein product: CASRDRGTGPSYEQYF.

This clonotype was recorded at least ten times. The chain links TRBV20-1 to TRBJ2-7; TRBD2 aligns across 13 bases. Trimming cost V 1 base and J 6 bases; bases outside gene matches: 3. The CDR3 spans 14 residues. Per the germline V gene, CDR1 is DFQATT and CDR2 is SNEGSKA (reference sequence). The CDR3 nucleotides are TGCAGTGCTAGAGGGACTAGCGGGAGAAGCGAGCAGTACTTC. It encodes CSARGTSGRSEQYF.

This clonotype was observed a handful of times. This sequence joins TRBV6-1 and TRBJ2-2; weak D call: TRBD2 (5 bases). The CDR3 covers 16 residues. Germline V gene data show CDR1 as MNHNS and CDR2 as SASEGT. Trimming left V 2 bases short and J 1 base short, with 11 bases between. DNA of the CDR3: TGTGCCAGCAGTGAACTAGCTCGGGGGAACACCGGGGAGCTGTTTTTT. Protein product: CASSELARGNTGELFF.

This clonotype was counted at least ten times. The chain joins TRBV2 to TRBJ1-1, with TRBD1 as a possible D gene (6 bases). This CDR3 comprises 14 residues. V lost 8 bases, J lost 5 bases, and 18 bases lay in between. Germline lookup yields CDR1 SNHLY and CDR2 FYNNEI. The CDR3 sequence is CASADGIGGTEAFF. The CDR3 DNA sequence: TGTGCCAGCGCGGACGGCATAGGGGGAACTGAAGCTTTCTTT.